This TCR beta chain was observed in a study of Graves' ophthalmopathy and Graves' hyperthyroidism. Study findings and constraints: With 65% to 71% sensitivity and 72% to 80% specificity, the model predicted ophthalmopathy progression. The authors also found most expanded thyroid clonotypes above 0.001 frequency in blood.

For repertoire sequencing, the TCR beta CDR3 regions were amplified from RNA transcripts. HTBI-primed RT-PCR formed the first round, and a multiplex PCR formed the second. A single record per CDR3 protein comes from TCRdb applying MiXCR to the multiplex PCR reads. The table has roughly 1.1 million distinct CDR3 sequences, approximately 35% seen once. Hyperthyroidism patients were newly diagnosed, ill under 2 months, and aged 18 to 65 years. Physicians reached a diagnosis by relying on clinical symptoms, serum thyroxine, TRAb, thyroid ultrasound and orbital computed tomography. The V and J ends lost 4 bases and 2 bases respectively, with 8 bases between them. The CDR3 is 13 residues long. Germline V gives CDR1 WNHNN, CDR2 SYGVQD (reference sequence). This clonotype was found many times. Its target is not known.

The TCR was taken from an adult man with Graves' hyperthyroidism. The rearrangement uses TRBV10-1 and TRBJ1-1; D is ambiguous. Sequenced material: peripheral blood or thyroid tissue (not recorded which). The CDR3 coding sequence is TGCGCCAGCAGTGTGAACTTAAACACTGAAGCTTTCTTT. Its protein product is CASSVNLNTEAFF.